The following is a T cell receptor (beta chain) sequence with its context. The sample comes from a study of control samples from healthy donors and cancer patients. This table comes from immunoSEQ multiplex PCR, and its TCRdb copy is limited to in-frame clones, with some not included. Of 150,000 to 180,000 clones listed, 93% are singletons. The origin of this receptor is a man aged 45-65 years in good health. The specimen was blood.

DNA of the CDR3: TGTGCCAGCTCACGACAGGGTAGGAACTACAATGAGCAGTTCTTC. Its protein product is CASSRQGRNYNEQFF. J is TRBJ2-1 and V is TRBV18, with 7 positions matching TRBD1. From germline, CDR1 is KGHSH and CDR2 LQKENI. The length of the CDR3 is 15 residues. Trimming removed 4 bases from V and 3 bases from J; junction bases left unmatched: 6.